This record looks at one T cell receptor (beta chain) sequence and its context. The data belong to a study of blood T cell repertoires in COVID-19. About the research overall: The cDNA or gDNA used as material had been derived from T cells, B-cell-depleted T cells, or PBMCs.

Using immunoSEQ multiplex PCR, the repertoire was profiled, and TCRdb retains in-frame clones only, with some absent. The sample has roughly 200,000 clones, 82% seen once. J lost 6 bases, V lost 3 bases, and 5 bases had no gene match. CDR3 length equals 15 residues. The germline gives CDR1 SGDLS, CDR2 YYNGEE. Among Cohort 3 donors, those recovered had two negative PCRs, clearance, or symptom resolution. This clonotype originated in a middle-aged man who had recovered from COVID-19. The V call is TRBV9, the J call TRBJ2-1, with TRBD1 matching over 11 bases. Sequences were obtained from PBMCs or T cells enriched from blood (not recorded which). The chain's CDR3 is CASSEDRGLSNEQFF. The CDR3 nucleotides read TGTGCCAGCAGCGAGGACAGGGGGCTTAGCAATGAGCAGTTCTTC.